This TCR beta chain was identified during a study of T cell responses to AZD1222 COVID-19 vaccine. Germline-derived CDR1 and CDR2 are SEHNR and FQNEAQ (reference sequence). CDR3 length: 14 amino acids. Deletions cut 3 bases from V and 0 bases from J, with 8 bases between. Using immunoSEQ multiplex PCR, the repertoire was profiled, and TCRdb retains in-frame clones only, with some absent. This sample has roughly 120,000 clones, with roughly 88% found just once. Regarding the study as a whole: Spike-spanning, vaccine-associated CD4 TCRs were dominant at 160-218 and 743-854. When two AZD1222 doses had been given, Spike-specific TCR breadth and depth rose.

Remarks on this clone: Its antigen is unidentified.

This sequence was found in an adult in good health. Sequencing used peripheral blood, obtained on day 0 of AZD1222 vaccination. The rearrangement links TRBV7-9 to TRBJ1-1; D might be TRBD1 (5 bases). CDR3 in DNA: TGTGCCAGCAGCTTGGTACAGGTGAACACTGAAGCTTTCTTT. It yields the protein CASSLVQVNTEAFF.